A single sample is the source of the 9 T cell receptor beta chains below, sequenced in a study of shared clonotypes between healthy human individuals. Some clones are missing from TCRdb's copy, which holds only in-frame ones; the method was immunoSEQ multiplex PCR. The sample holds millions of clones, just over 90% seen once. Naive CD8 cells lacked CD45RO, underwent positive selection for CCR7 and left out terminally differentiated effector memory CD45RA+ cells. Material: naive CD8+ T cells from PBMCs. The receptors stem from a man aged 18 to 30 in good health. Some clones in this sample may be carry-over from other donors' samples.

The chain couples TRBV7-9 to TRBJ1-1; tentative D call: TRBD1 (5 bases). The CDR3 length is 14 residues. V lost 5 bases and J 8 bases, leaving 18 bases between the germline ends. From germline, CDR1 is SEHNR and CDR2 FQNEAQ (reference sequence). The chain's CDR3 is CASSTLQRQTEAFF. DNA for the CDR3: TGTGCCAGCAGCACGCTCCAAAGACAGACGGAAGCTTTCTTT.

This clone was seen a single time. The rearrangement uses TRBV7-8 and TRBJ2-7, with 13 positions matching TRBD2. This CDR3 has 16 amino acids. CDR1 is SGHVS and CDR2 is FQNEAQ in the germline V gene. After removal of 0 bases from V and 4 bases from J, the junction contained 3 bases not matched to a gene. The CDR3 here is CASSLAVLAGGYEQYF. CDR3 DNA: TGTGCCAGCAGCTTAGCGGTACTAGCGGGAGGGTACGAGCAGTACTTC.

This chain uses TRBV29-1 with TRBJ1-3; D is possibly TRBD1 (6 bases). The CDR3 is 15 residues long. The germline V and J ends were trimmed by 6 bases and 3 bases, with 18 bases remaining between them. Germline lookup yields CDR1 SQVTM and CDR2 ANQGSEA. The CDR3 DNA follows: TGCAGCGTCACACTCGGGGGGCTTGGTGGAAACACCATATATTTT. This sequence encodes CSVTLGGLGGNTIYF.

The CDR3 region is CASSPKINAPRVYF. The CDR3 DNA sequence: TGTGCCAGCAGTCCGAAGATCAACGCACCCCGGGTGTACTTC. The chain couples TRBV27 to TRBJ2-7; D uncertain. CDR3 length: 14 residues. The germline gives CDR1 MNHEY, CDR2 SMNVEV (reference sequence). Trimming pared 5 bases from V and 12 bases from J, leaving 23 bases between.

V is TRBV27 and J is TRBJ2-3, with a possible D match to TRBD1 (6 bases). Germline-derived CDR1 and CDR2 are MNHEY and SMNVEV (reference sequence). The germline V and J ends were trimmed by 0 bases and 12 bases, with 13 bases remaining between them. This CDR3 has 13 residues. The CDR3 loop is CASSLSGGAGQYF. In nucleotides, the CDR3 is TGTGCCAGCAGTTTATCTGGGGGCGCGGGTCAGTATTTT.

V is TRBV5-6 and J is TRBJ2-1; D gene uncertain. Trimming shortened V by 0 bases and J by 7 bases, and 20 bases separated the two germline ends. The CDR3 contains 17 residues. Germline CDR1 SGHDT, CDR2 YYEEEE. CDR3 protein: CASSLGAGIRFRNEQFF. DNA of the CDR3: TGTGCCAGCAGCTTGGGGGCCGGTATAAGGTTCAGAAATGAGCAGTTCTTC.

The chain carries TRBV6-4 and TRBJ2-2, with 8 bases identical to TRBD2. Germline V gene sequence: CDR1 MRHNA, CDR2 SNTAGT. This CDR3 has 17 amino acids. Trimming took 3 bases from V and 5 from J; bases not matched to a gene: 11. The CDR3 spells CASSDRGNSGETGELFF. CDR3 DNA sequence: TGTGCCAGCAGTGATCGGGGGAATAGCGGGGAGACCGGGGAGCTGTTTTTT.

The count of this clone is one. The chain uses TRBV7-9 and TRBJ2-3; D is perhaps TRBD1 (7 bases). The CDR3 runs 14 residues. The germline V gene has CDR1 SEHNR and CDR2 FQNEAQ (reference sequence). Trimming took off 6 bases at V and 4 bases at J, with 14 bases between the two ends. This CDR3 reads CASRRRDSPDTQYF. The CDR3 DNA reads TGTGCCAGCAGGAGGAGGGACAGTCCAGATACGCAGTATTTT. Drawing the rest from reference TRBV7-9 and TRBJ2-3, the complete variable domain is DTGVSQNPRHKITKRGQNVTFRCDPISEHNRLYWYRQTLGQGPEFLTYFQNEAQLEKSRLLSDRFSAERPKGSFSTLEIQRTEQGDSAMYLCASRRRDSPDTQYFGPGTRLTVL.

The gene calls are TRBV19 and TRBJ2-7; 8 nucleotides align to TRBD2. CDR1 is LNHDA, CDR2 SQIVND, per germline (reference sequence). V lost 3 bases to trimming and J lost 0 bases; unmatched junction nucleotides: 4. The CDR3 spans 15 residues. This CDR3 reads CASSIGTSPSYEQYF. The DNA of the CDR3 is TGTGCCAGTAGTATTGGGACTAGTCCCTCCTACGAGCAGTACTTC. The complete variable domain, with remaining parts taken from reference TRBV19 and TRBJ2-7, reads DGGITQSPKYLFRKEGQNVTLSCEQNLNHDAMYWYRQDPGQGLRLIYYSQIVNDFQKGDIAEGYSVSREKKESFPLTVTSAQKNPTAFYLCASSIGTSPSYEQYFGPGTRLTVT.